The T cell receptor beta chain under discussion was sequenced for a study of response to subunit inactivated influenza vaccine. The CDR3 loop spans 16 amino acids. Germline V gene lookup returns CDR1 LGHNA and CDR2 YSLEER. V trimming: 0 bases; J trimming: 12 bases; junction bases outside the gene matches: 12. One entry per CDR3 protein results from TCRdb running MiXCR on the RT-PCR reads. Found here are 500,000 to 650,000 distinct CDR3 sequences, approximately 7.7% of them singletons; the top ten hold approximately 12%. Regarding the study as a whole: There was a suggestion from the authors that each seasonal influenza vaccination recruits few new T cells.

There are a few counts of this clonotype. Its antigen remains unidentified. This chain joins TRBV4-3 and TRBJ1-4; TRBD1 matches 8 bases. The TCR was taken from a man aged 45 to 70 who received an inactivated influenza vaccine. The input for sequencing was PBMCs from blood, taken less than 25 months after vaccination. The CDR3 DNA sequence: TGCGCCAGCAGCCAAGATCAAGGACAGGGCCTTGGAGAACTGTTTTTT. It yields the protein CASSQDQGQGLGELFF.